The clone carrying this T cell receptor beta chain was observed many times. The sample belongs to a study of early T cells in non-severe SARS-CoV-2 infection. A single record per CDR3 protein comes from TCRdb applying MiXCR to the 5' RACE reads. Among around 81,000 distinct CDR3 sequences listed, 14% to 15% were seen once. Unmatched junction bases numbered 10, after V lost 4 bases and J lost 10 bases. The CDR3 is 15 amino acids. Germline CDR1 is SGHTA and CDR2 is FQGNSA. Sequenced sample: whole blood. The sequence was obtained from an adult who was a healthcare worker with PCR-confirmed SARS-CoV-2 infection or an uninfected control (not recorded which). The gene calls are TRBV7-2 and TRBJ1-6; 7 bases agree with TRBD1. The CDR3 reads CASSSQRGRDSPLHF. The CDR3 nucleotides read TGTGCCAGCAGCTCACAAAGGGGGCGAGACTCACCCCTCCACTTT.